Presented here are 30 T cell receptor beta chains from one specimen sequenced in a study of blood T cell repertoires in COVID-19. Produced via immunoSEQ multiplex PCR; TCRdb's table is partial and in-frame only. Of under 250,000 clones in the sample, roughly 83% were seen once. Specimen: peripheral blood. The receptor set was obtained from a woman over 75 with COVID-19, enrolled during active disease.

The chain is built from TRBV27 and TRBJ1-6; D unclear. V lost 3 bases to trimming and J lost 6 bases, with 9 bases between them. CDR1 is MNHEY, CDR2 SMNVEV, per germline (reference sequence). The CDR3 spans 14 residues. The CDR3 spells CASSFQNFNSPLHF. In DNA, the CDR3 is TGTGCCAGCAGTTTTCAGAATTTTAATTCACCCCTCCACTTT.

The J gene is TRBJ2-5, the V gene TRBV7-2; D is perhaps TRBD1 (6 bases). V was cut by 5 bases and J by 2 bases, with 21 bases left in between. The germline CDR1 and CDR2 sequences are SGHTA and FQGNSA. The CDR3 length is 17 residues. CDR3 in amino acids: CASSPNPPTGLQETQYF. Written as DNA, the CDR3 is TGTGCCAGCAGCCCTAATCCCCCGACAGGACTGCAAGAGACCCAGTACTTC.

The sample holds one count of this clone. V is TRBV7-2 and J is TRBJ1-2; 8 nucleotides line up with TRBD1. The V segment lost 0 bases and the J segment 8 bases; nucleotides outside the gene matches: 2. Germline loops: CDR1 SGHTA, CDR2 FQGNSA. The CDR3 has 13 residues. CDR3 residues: CASSLAGQGGYTF. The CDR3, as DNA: TGTGCCAGCAGCTTAGCAGGACAGGGAGGCTACACCTTC.

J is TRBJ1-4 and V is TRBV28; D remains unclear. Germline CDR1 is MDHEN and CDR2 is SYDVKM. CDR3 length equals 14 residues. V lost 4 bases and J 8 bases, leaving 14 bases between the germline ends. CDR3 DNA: TGTGCCAGCAGTTCTCAAGGAGGGAACGAAAAACTGTTTTTT. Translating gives CASSSQGGNEKLFF. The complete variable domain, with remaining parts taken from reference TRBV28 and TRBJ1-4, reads DVKVTQSSRYLVKRTGEKVFLECVQDMDHENMFWYRQDPGLGLRLIYFSYDVKMKEKGDIPEGYSVSREKKERFSLILESASTNQTSMYLCASSSQGGNEKLFFGSGTQLSVL.

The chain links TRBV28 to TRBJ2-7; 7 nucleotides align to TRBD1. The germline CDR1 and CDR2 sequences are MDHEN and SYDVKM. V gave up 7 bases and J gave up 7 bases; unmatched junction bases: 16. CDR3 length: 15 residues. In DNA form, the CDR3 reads TGTGCCAGCACACCAGGCGCAGGGGGTCTGGTAGAGCAGTACTTC. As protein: CASTPGAGGLVEQYF. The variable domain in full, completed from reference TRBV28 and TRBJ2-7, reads DVKVTQSSRYLVKRTGEKVFLECVQDMDHENMFWYRQDPGLGLRLIYFSYDVKMKEKGDIPEGYSVSREKKERFSLILESASTNQTSMYLCASTPGAGGLVEQYFGPGTRLTVT.

CDR3 sequence (DNA): TGTGCCAGTAGTACTACACACCAGGGCCTTGAAGCTTTCTTT. Protein: CASSTTHQGLEAFF. The chain employs TRBV19 and TRBJ1-1; a weak D match, TRBD1 (5 bases). Trimming shortened V by 4 bases and J by 7 bases, and 16 bases separated the two germline ends. Per the germline V gene, CDR1 is LNHDA and CDR2 is SQIVND (reference sequence). The CDR3 is 14 amino acids.

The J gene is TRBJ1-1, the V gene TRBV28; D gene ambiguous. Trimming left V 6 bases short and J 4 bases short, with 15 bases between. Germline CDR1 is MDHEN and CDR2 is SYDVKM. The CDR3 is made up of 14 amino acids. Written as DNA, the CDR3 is TGTGCCAGCAGCCTCGGGTCAGTGGGCACTGAAGCTTTCTTT. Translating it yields CASSLGSVGTEAFF.

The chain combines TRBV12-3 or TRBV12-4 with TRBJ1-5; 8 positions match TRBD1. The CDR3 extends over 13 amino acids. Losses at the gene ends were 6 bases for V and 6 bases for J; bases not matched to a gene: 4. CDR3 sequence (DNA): TGTGCCAGCAGGGCAGGGGGCGGTCAGCCCCAGCATTTT. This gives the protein CASRAGGGQPQHF.

The CDR3 loop is CASRTGGATNEKLFF. CDR3 nucleotide sequence: TGTGCCAGTAGAACAGGGGGTGCAACTAATGAAAAACTGTTTTTT. The chain has TRBV19 and TRBJ1-4; 8 bases line up with TRBD1. The CDR3 contains 15 residues. From germline, CDR1 is LNHDA and CDR2 SQIVND (reference sequence). V was clipped by 6 bases and J by 0 bases; unmatched bases: 3.

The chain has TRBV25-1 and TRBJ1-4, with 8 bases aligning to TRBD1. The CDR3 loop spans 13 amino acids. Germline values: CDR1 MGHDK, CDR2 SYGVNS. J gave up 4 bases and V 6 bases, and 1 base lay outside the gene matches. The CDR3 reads CASRDRDNEKLFF. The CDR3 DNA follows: TGTGCCAGCAGGGACAGGGATAATGAAAAACTGTTTTTT.

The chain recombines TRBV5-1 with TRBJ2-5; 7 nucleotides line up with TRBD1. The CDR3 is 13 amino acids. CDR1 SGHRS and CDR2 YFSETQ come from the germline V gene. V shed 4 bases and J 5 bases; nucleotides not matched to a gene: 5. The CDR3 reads CASSPDRVETQYF. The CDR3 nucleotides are TGCGCCAGCAGCCCCGACAGGGTTGAGACCCAGTACTTC.

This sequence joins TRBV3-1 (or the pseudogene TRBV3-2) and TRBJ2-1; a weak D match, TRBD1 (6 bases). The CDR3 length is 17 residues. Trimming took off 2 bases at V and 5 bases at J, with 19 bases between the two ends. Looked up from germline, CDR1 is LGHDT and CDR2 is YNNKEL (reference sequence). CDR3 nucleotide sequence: TGTGCCAGCAGCCAACACCCCCCCTCTACAGGGAACAATGAGCAGTTCTTC. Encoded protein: CASSQHPPSTGNNEQFF.

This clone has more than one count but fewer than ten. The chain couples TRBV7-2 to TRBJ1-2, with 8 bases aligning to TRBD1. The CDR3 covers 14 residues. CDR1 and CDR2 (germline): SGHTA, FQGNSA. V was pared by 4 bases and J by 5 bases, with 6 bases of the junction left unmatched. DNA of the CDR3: TGTGCCAGCAGCTCCCTCGGACAGGGATATGGCTACACCTTC. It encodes CASSSLGQGYGYTF.

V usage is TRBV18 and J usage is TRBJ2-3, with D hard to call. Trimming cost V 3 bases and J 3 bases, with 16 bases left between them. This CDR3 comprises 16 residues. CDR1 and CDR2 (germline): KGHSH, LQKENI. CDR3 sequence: CASSPLSPEGTDTQYF. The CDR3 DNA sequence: TGTGCCAGCTCACCCCTTAGCCCAGAAGGAACAGATACGCAGTATTTT.

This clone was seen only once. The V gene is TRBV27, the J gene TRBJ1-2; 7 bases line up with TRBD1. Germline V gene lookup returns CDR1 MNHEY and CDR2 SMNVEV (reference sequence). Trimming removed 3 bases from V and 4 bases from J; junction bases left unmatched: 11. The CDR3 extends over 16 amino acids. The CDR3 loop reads CASSFNRGPLSYGYTF. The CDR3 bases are TGTGCCAGCAGTTTCAACAGGGGTCCCCTTAGCTATGGCTACACCTTC.

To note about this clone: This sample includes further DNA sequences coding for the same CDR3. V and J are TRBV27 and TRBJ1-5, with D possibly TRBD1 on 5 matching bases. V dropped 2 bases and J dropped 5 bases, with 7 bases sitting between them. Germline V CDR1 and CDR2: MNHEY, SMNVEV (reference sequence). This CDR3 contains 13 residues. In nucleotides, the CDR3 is TGTGCCAGCAGTTTACAGGGTGATCAGCCCCAGCATTTT. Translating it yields CASSLQGDQPQHF.

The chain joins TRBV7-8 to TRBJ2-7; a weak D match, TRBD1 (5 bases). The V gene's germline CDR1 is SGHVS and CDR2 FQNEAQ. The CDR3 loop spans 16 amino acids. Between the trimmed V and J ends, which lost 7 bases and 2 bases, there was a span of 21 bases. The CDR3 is CASTMTAGLGPYEQYF. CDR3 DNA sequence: TGTGCCAGCACCATGACAGCAGGGCTGGGGCCCTACGAGCAGTACTTC.

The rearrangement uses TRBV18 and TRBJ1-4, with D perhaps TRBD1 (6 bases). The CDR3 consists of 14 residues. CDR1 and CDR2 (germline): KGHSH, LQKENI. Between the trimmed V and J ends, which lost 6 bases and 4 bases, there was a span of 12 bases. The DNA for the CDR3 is TGTGCCAGCTCGCGGGGGCTGGGTAATGAAAAACTGTTTTTT. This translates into CASSRGLGNEKLFF.

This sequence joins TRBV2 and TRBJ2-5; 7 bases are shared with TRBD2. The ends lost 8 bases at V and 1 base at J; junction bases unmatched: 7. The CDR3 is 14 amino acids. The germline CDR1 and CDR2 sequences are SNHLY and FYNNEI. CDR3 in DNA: TGTGCCAGCTGCCGCAGCGGGGTCCAAGAGACCCAGTACTTC. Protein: CASCRSGVQETQYF.

CDR3 protein: CASKVGTGGGSPLHF. In nucleotides, the CDR3 is TGTGCCAGTAAGGTTGGGACAGGGGGTGGTTCACCCCTCCACTTT. The V and J genes are TRBV19 and TRBJ1-6, with 11 bases that match TRBD1. This CDR3 is 15 amino acids long. Unmatched junction bases numbered 8, after V lost 7 bases and J lost 9 bases. CDR1 and CDR2 from the germline V gene are LNHDA and SQIVND (reference sequence).

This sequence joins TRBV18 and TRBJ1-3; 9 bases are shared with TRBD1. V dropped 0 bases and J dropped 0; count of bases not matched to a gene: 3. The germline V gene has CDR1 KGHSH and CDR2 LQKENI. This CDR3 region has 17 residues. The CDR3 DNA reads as TGTGCCAGCTCACCACCGATGGGACAGGGCTCTGGAAACACCATATATTTT. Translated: CASSPPMGQGSGNTIYF.

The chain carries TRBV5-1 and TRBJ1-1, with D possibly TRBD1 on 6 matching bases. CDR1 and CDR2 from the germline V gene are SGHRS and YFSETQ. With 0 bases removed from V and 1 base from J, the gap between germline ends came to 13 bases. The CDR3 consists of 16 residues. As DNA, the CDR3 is TGCGCCAGCAGCTTGGCAGGGGTGTACGGGAACACTGAAGCTTTCTTT. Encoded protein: CASSLAGVYGNTEAFF.

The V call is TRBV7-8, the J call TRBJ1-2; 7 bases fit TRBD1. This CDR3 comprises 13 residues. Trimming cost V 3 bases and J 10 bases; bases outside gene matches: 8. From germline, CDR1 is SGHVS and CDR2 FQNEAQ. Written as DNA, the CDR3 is TGTGCCAGCAGCTTCGACAGGGCCATAGCCTACACCTTC. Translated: CASSFDRAIAYTF.

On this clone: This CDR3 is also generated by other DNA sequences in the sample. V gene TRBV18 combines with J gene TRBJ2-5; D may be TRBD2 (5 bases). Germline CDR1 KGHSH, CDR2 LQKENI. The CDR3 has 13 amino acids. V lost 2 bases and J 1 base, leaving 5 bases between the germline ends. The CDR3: CASSPGGQETQYF. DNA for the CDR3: TGTGCCAGCTCACCAGGAGGCCAAGAGACCCAGTACTTC.

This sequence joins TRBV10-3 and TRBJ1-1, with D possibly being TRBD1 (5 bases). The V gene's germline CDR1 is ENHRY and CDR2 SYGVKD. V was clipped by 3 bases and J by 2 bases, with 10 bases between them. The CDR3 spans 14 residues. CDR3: CAISDSRANTEAFF. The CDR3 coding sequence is TGTGCCATCAGTGATTCCAGGGCAAACACTGAAGCTTTCTTT.

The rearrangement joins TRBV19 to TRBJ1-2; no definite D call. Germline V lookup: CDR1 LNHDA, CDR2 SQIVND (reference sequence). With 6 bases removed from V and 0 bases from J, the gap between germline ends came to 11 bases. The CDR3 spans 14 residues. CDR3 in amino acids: CASSLSGSNYGYTF. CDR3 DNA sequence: TGTGCCAGTAGCCTATCGGGTTCTAACTATGGCTACACCTTC.

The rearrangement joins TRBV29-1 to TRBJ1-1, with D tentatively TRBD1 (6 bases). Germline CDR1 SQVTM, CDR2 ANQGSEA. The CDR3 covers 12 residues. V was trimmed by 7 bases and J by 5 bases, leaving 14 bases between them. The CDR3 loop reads CSANYRVTEAFF. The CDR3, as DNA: TGCAGCGCCAACTACAGGGTGACTGAAGCTTTCTTT.

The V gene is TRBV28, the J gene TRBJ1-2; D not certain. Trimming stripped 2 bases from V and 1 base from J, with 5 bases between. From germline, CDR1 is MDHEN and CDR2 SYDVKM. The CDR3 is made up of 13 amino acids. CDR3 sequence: CASSLLGNYGYTF. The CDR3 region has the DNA TGTGCCAGCAGTTTACTCGGTAACTATGGCTACACCTTC.

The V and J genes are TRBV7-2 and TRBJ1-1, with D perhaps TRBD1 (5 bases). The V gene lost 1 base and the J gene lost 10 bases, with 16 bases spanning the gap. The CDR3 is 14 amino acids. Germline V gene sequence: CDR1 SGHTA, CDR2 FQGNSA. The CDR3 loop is CASSLDPRVGGAFF. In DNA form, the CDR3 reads TGTGCCAGCAGCTTAGACCCTCGTGTCGGGGGAGCTTTCTTT.

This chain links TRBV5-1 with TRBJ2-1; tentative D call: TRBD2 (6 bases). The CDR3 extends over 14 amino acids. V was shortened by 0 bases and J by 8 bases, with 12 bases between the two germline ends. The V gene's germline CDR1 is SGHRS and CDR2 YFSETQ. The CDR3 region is CASSLAGGVDEQFF. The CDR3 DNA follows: TGCGCCAGCAGCTTGGCCGGCGGGGTTGATGAGCAGTTCTTC.